What follows are 15 T cell receptor beta chains derived from one specimen sequenced in a study of blood T cell repertoires in COVID-19. Assay: immunoSEQ multiplex PCR; the TCRdb copy retains only in-frame clones and omits some. This sample has 70,000 to 85,000 clones, with around 86% found just once. The sequenced sample was peripheral blood. The receptors were gathered from a woman aged 55-69 years with acute or convalescent COVID-19.

This chain uses TRBV18 with TRBJ1-4; D is undetermined. There are 14 residues in the CDR3. V was clipped by 4 bases and J by 4 bases, with 10 bases between them. Per the germline V gene, CDR1 is KGHSH and CDR2 is LQKENI. DNA of the CDR3: TGTGCCAGCTCACAGGCAGGCTTTAATGAAAAACTGTTTTTT. This codes for CASSQAGFNEKLFF.

The V and J genes are TRBV6-5 and TRBJ2-2; tentatively, D is TRBD2 (6 bases). Trimming took off 7 bases at V and 3 bases at J, with 12 bases between the two ends. CDR1 is MNHEY, CDR2 SVGAGI, per germline. The CDR3 covers 14 residues. CDR3 in DNA: TGTGCCAGCAAACGGGACTTATACACCGGGGAGCTGTTTTTT. Translating it yields CASKRDLYTGELFF.

The chain combines TRBV28 with TRBJ1-2; a weak D match, TRBD1 (6 bases). This CDR3 is 13 amino acids long. Germline CDR1 reads MDHEN; CDR2 reads SYDVKM. V was clipped by 3 bases and J by 7 bases, with 12 bases between them. The CDR3 DNA is TGTGCCAGCAGTTTGGTGGGGGCGAGTGGCTACACCTTC. Its translation: CASSLVGASGYTF.

The genes are TRBV19 and TRBJ1-2, with TRBD1 as a possible D gene (5 bases). The CDR3 is 12 amino acids. Germline V CDR1 and CDR2: LNHDA, SQIVND (reference sequence). Trimming shortened V by 8 bases and J by 4 bases, and 11 bases separated the two germline ends. DNA of the CDR3: TGTGCCAGTGGACCCGGGGGCTATGGCTACACCTTC. Protein: CASGPGGYGYTF.

The CDR3: CASSQEASSYNEQFF. The CDR3 DNA sequence: TGCGCCAGCAGCCAAGAAGCTAGCTCCTACAATGAGCAGTTCTTC. The gene calls are TRBV4-1 and TRBJ2-1; D not resolved. CDR3 length: 15 amino acids. Trimming pared 0 bases from V and 0 bases from J, leaving 6 bases between. Germline lookup yields CDR1 MGHRA and CDR2 YSYEKL.

This clone was detected only a few times. V gene TRBV5-4 combines with J gene TRBJ2-2, with a weak D call TRBD2 (5 bases). The CDR3 is 15 amino acids. Trimming took 4 bases from V and 3 from J, leaving 13 bases between them. The germline CDR1 and CDR2 sequences are SGHNT and YYREEE (reference sequence). This chain's CDR3 is CASSPSFRDTGELFF. CDR3 in DNA: TGTGCCAGCAGCCCTAGCTTTCGTGACACCGGGGAGCTGTTTTTT.

V usage is TRBV9 and J usage is TRBJ2-2, with 11 bases identical to TRBD2. This CDR3 is built from 16 residues. Germline V gene data show CDR1 as SGDLS and CDR2 as YYNGEE. With V trimmed by 4 bases and J by 6 bases, 8 bases remained unmatched. The CDR3 loop is CASSSGTSGFPGELFF. DNA for the CDR3: TGTGCCAGCAGCTCCGGGACTAGCGGTTTCCCCGGGGAGCTGTTTTTT.

The V and J genes are TRBV28 and TRBJ1-5, with D uncertain. Looked up from germline, CDR1 is MDHEN and CDR2 is SYDVKM. V was clipped by 5 bases and J by 2 bases, with 10 bases between them. The CDR3 loop spans 14 amino acids. The CDR3: CASSIFGGNQPQHF. The DNA for the CDR3 is TGTGCCAGCAGTATCTTCGGGGGCAATCAGCCCCAGCATTTT.

The V and J genes are TRBV18 and TRBJ2-3, with D perhaps TRBD2 (6 bases). V was cut by 0 bases and J by 6 bases, with 19 bases left in between. CDR1 is KGHSH, CDR2 LQKENI, per germline. The CDR3 is made up of 17 amino acids. The chain's CDR3 is CASSPPESSAPVDTQYF. CDR3 nucleotides: TGTGCCAGCTCACCACCTGAATCTAGCGCCCCCGTGGATACGCAGTATTTT.

The V and J genes are TRBV7-7 and TRBJ1-5, with TRBD1 identical over 7 bases. V gave up 3 bases and J gave up 0 bases; unmatched junction bases: 11. The CDR3 totals 18 residues. From germline, CDR1 is SSHAT and CDR2 FNYEAQ (reference sequence). The CDR3 spells CASSFRGGTAGSNQPQHF. CDR3 bases: TGTGCCAGCAGCTTTAGGGGCGGGACAGCGGGTAGCAATCAGCCCCAGCATTTT.

The rearrangement joins TRBV13 to TRBJ2-1, with TRBD2 identical over 9 bases. In germline, CDR1 is PRHDT, CDR2 FYEKMQ (reference sequence). The V gene end was trimmed by 7 bases and the J gene end by 8 bases; junction bases not matched to a gene: 9. The CDR3 loop spans 14 amino acids. The CDR3 loop reads CASTGLAGVYEQFF. CDR3 nucleotide sequence: TGTGCCAGCACCGGTTTAGCGGGGGTTTATGAGCAGTTCTTC. The entire variable domain, with the rest obtained from reference TRBV13 and TRBJ2-1, is as follows: AAGVIQSPRHLIKEKRETATLKCYPIPRHDTVYWYQQGPGQDPQFLISFYEKMQSDKGSIPDRFSAQQFSDYHSELNMSSLELGDSALYFCASTGLAGVYEQFFGPGTRLTVL.

The chain has TRBV4-2 and TRBJ1-1, with D uncertain. This CDR3 has 12 residues. Germline V gives CDR1 LGHNA, CDR2 YNFKEQ. V was clipped by 1 base and J by 5 bases, with 5 bases between them. For the CDR3, the DNA is TGTGCCAGCAGCCAAGTGAGTACTGAAGCTTTCTTT. Protein: CASSQVSTEAFF.

This chain connects TRBV28 to TRBJ2-1; TRBD1 is a possible D gene (5 bases). This CDR3 has 16 residues. From germline, CDR1 is MDHEN and CDR2 SYDVKM. The V and J ends lost 5 bases and 8 bases respectively, with 22 bases between them. CDR3 amino acids: CASSLSEAGWKDEQFF. The CDR3 coding sequence is TGTGCCAGCAGTCTATCTGAAGCAGGGTGGAAGGATGAGCAGTTCTTC.

This chain's CDR3 is CASSLVDRGANEAFF. CDR3 coding DNA: TGTGCCAGCAGCTTAGTCGACAGGGGGGCTAATGAAGCTTTCTTT. This chain links TRBV7-2 with TRBJ1-1; 9 bases are a match to TRBD1. The CDR3 is 15 amino acids. The V gene's germline CDR1 is SGHTA and CDR2 FQGNSA. Losses at the gene ends were 1 base for V and 7 bases for J; bases not matched to a gene: 7.

This clone has just one count. The chain joins TRBV28 to TRBJ2-7; 8 bases are shared with TRBD2. The CDR3 contains 16 residues. Germline V gene sequence: CDR1 MDHEN, CDR2 SYDVKM. With 3 bases clipped from V and 0 bases from J, the junction kept 7 bases outside the gene matches. The CDR3, as DNA: TGTGCCAGCAGTTTCTCCCTAGCGGGCCTCTCCTACGAGCAGTACTTC. Translation: CASSFSLAGLSYEQYF.